The source of this T cell receptor (beta chain) is a study of CD8 T cells in Susac syndrome. Whole-study results and caveats: In Susac syndrome, the CD4+ T cell repertoires did not show clonal expansion.

Germline V CDR1 and CDR2: MGHRA, YSYEKL. The CDR3 contains 15 residues. V shed 1 base and J shed 3 bases, with 12 bases lying between them. TCR beta was sequenced from blood CD8+ and CD4+ T cells. Negative isolation yielded the CD8+ and CD4+ T cells, while FACS enriched the TEMRA cells. RNA amounts of roughly 0.45 to 1 ug underwent reverse transcription with random hexamers. The TCR beta CDR3 was amplified by immunoSEQ multiplex PCR across 54 Vbeta, 13 Jbeta. MiXCR was run by TCRdb on the immunoSEQ multiplex PCR reads, yielding one entry per CDR3 protein. The profile shows tens of thousands of distinct CDR3 sequences, about 92% of them singletons. About this clonotype itself: Its antigen is unidentified.

The specimen was CD4+ T cells from PBMCs. This TCR was sampled from a human donor with Susac syndrome. The chain couples TRBV4-1 to TRBJ1-2, with D possibly being TRBD1 (6 bases). As DNA, the CDR3 is TGCGCCAGCAGCCAAGTTGGCCGGGGGCACTATGGCTACACCTTC. Its translation: CASSQVGRGHYGYTF.